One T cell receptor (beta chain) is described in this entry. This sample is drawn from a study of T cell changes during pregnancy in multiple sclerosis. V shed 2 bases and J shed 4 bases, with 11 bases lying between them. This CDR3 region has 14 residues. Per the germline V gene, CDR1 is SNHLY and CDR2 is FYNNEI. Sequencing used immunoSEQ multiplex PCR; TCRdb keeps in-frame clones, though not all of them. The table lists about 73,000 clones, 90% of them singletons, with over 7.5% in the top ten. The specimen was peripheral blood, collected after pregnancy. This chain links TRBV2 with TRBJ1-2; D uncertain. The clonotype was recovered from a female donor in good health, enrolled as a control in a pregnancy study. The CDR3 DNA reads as TGTGCCAGCAGTGAATGGAGGGTCGGCTATGGCTACACCTTC. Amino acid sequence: CASSEWRVGYGYTF.